Below are 29 T cell receptor beta chains sequenced from a single sample in a study of monozygotic twins with cystic fibrosis. Only in-frame clones appear in the TCRdb table, and some are missing; sequencing was by immunoSEQ multiplex PCR. The sample yields 15,000 or so clones, 75% to 90% seen once. Material: blood. The source is a boy aged 5 to 17 with cystic fibrosis.

This rearrangement joins TRBV4-1 to TRBJ2-7, with D perhaps TRBD2 (5 bases). Trimming took off 1 base at V and 2 bases at J, with 9 bases between the two ends. CDR3 length: 14 residues. Per germline, CDR1 MGHRA and CDR2 YSYEKL. CDR3 in amino acids: CASSQVPAAYEQYF. For the CDR3, the DNA is TGCGCCAGCAGCCAAGTTCCAGCGGCCTACGAGCAGTACTTC.

The J gene is TRBJ2-7, the V gene TRBV29-1; 9 nucleotides match TRBD2. Germline trimming cut 4 bases from V and 1 base from J; bases unmatched to any gene: 14. Per the germline V gene, CDR1 is SQVTM and CDR2 is ANQGSEA. The CDR3 covers 17 residues. The CDR3 DNA reads as TGCAGCGTTGTTTTACGAGGCGGGAGGGTAGGTTCCTACGAGCAGTACTTC. Translating gives CSVVLRGGRVGSYEQYF.

CDR3 DNA: TGTGCCAGCAGTTTGGCAGGACAGGGCCGACAAGAGACCCAGTACTTC. Amino acids: CASSLAGQGRQETQYF. The rearrangement links TRBV28 to TRBJ2-5; TRBD1 agrees at 8 bases. The germline V gene encodes CDR1 MDHEN and CDR2 SYDVKM. Trimming took 3 bases from V and 2 from J; bases not matched to a gene: 8. CDR3 length equals 16 residues.

V is TRBV7-9 and J is TRBJ2-5; D gene uncertain. The germline CDR1 and CDR2 sequences are SEHNR and FQNEAQ (reference sequence). The CDR3 covers 13 residues. Trimming left V 1 base short and J 5 bases short, with 8 bases between. CDR3 nucleotides: TGTGCCAGCAGCTTAGATGGCGGCGAGACCCAGTACTTC. It encodes CASSLDGGETQYF.

This clone was observed a single time. V is TRBV28 and J is TRBJ2-1, with D possibly TRBD2 on 6 matching bases. V was trimmed by 3 bases and J by 1 base, leaving 16 bases between them. The CDR3 is 17 amino acids. CDR1 MDHEN and CDR2 SYDVKM come from the germline V gene. This CDR3 reads CASSLGVMGGSYNEQFF. The CDR3 coding sequence is TGTGCCAGCAGTTTGGGGGTGATGGGGGGATCCTACAATGAGCAGTTCTTC.

The rearrangement links TRBV11-2 to TRBJ1-1; possibly TRBD1 for D (5 bases). Between the trimmed V and J ends, which lost 5 bases and 4 bases, there was a span of 11 bases. In germline, CDR1 is SGHAT, CDR2 FQNNGV. CDR3 length: 13 residues. The CDR3 DNA follows: TGTGCCAGCAGCGCGGGGGTGGGCACTGAAGCTTTCTTT. Translation: CASSAGVGTEAFF. Based on the CDR3 plus reference TRBV11-2 and TRBJ1-1, the full variable domain is EAGVAQSPRYKIIEKRQSVAFWCNPISGHATLYWYQQILGQGPKLLIQFQNNGVVDDSQLPKDRFSAERLKGVDSTLKIQPAKLEDSAVYLCASSAGVGTEAFFGQGTRLTVV.

The V call is TRBV19, the J call TRBJ1-5, with TRBD1 as a possible D gene (5 bases). Trimming pared 2 bases from V and 0 bases from J, leaving 11 bases between. This CDR3 contains 16 residues. Germline CDR1 LNHDA, CDR2 SQIVND (reference sequence). The CDR3 bases are TGTGCCAGTAGTATACCGACAGCCGATAGCAATCAGCCCCAGCATTTT. Translation: CASSIPTADSNQPQHF. Full variable domain (rest looked up from reference TRBV19 and TRBJ1-5): DGGITQSPKYLFRKEGQNVTLSCEQNLNHDAMYWYRQDPGQGLRLIYYSQIVNDFQKGDIAEGYSVSREKKESFPLTVTSAQKNPTAFYLCASSIPTADSNQPQHFGDGTRLSIL.

The chain couples TRBV7-2 to TRBJ2-1; 8 bases are shared with TRBD2. Per germline, CDR1 SGHTA and CDR2 FQGNSA. V gave up 3 bases and J gave up 12 bases; unmatched junction bases: 7. The CDR3 runs 13 residues. In DNA form, the CDR3 reads TGTGCCAGCAGCTTGCCGGGGGGGGCCGGGCAGTTCTTC. Translated: CASSLPGGAGQFF.

V and J are TRBV11-2 and TRBJ2-7, with D unclear. The CDR3 consists of 14 residues. Germline V lookup: CDR1 SGHAT, CDR2 FQNNGV. The V end lost 4 bases, the J end lost 3 bases, and 13 bases lay between the germline ends. CDR3: CASSYQTRFYEQYF. DNA for the CDR3: TGTGCCAGCAGCTACCAGACCCGTTTCTACGAGCAGTACTTC.

V gene TRBV28 combines with J gene TRBJ1-5; TRBD1 matches 12 bases. Germline CDR1 MDHEN, CDR2 SYDVKM. The CDR3 contains 15 residues. After removal of 6 bases from V and 5 bases from J, the junction contained 5 bases not matched to a gene. The CDR3 coding sequence is TGTGCCAGCAGCCCGGGACAGGGGGCTGATCAGCCCCAGCATTTT. This translates into CASSPGQGADQPQHF.

This clone was picked up one time. V and J are TRBV20-1 and TRBJ2-1, with D unclear. This CDR3 is 11 amino acids long. Between the trimmed V and J ends, which lost 3 bases and 10 bases, there was a span of 10 bases. Germline assignment: CDR1 DFQATT and CDR2 SNEGSKA (reference sequence). The CDR3 bases are TGCAGTGCTAGTGCTCGGCTGGAGCAGTTCTTC. This gives the protein CSASARLEQFF.

The chain uses TRBV7-9 and TRBJ2-3; no definite D call. V was cut by 8 bases and J by 2 bases, with 20 bases left in between. Germline V gene sequence: CDR1 SEHNR, CDR2 FQNEAQ (reference sequence). The CDR3 contains 16 residues. CDR3 residues: CASLPQFFRDTDTQYF. The CDR3, as DNA: TGTGCCAGCCTGCCCCAGTTCTTCCGAGACACAGATACGCAGTATTTT.

About this clone: Other DNA sequences in the same sample also yield this CDR3. The CDR3 DNA is TGTGCCAGCAGCTTAGTAACTTTGGGGACTCAAAATTACGGTTACTTC. It codes for CASSLVTLGTQNYGYF. The chain recombines TRBV7-9 with TRBJ2-5, with D perhaps matching TRBD2 (6 bases). The CDR3 is 16 residues long. Germline CDR1 is SEHNR and CDR2 is FQNEAQ (reference sequence). Trimming removed 1 base at V and 14 bases at J, with 26 bases between.

The chain uses TRBV13 and TRBJ1-2; D not certain. This CDR3 contains 15 residues. CDR1 is PRHDT, CDR2 FYEKMQ, per germline (reference sequence). V lost 0 bases, J lost 2 bases, and 10 bases lay in between. Here the CDR3 reads CASSLGGRENYGYTF. The CDR3 coding sequence is TGTGCCAGCAGCTTAGGAGGAAGGGAAAACTATGGCTACACCTTC.

The chain combines TRBV7-2 with TRBJ2-7; D may be TRBD2 (5 bases). The V end was cut by 4 bases, the J end by 3 bases, with 16 bases between. The CDR3 spans 15 residues. Germline lookup yields CDR1 SGHTA and CDR2 FQGNSA. CDR3 amino acids: CASSWTHGGYYEQYF. For the CDR3, the DNA is TGTGCCAGCAGCTGGACCCACGGAGGCTACTACGAGCAGTACTTC.

The genes are TRBV5-1 and TRBJ1-1; unclear D gene. This CDR3 has 13 residues. Germline assignment: CDR1 SGHRS and CDR2 YFSETQ. V dropped 5 bases and J dropped 0 bases, with 8 bases sitting between them. Here the CDR3 DNA reads TGCGCCAGCAGTTTGACCTTGAACACTGAAGCTTTCTTT. Translation: CASSLTLNTEAFF.

The chain recombines TRBV9 with TRBJ2-1, with a possible D match to TRBD2 (5 bases). Germline values: CDR1 SGDLS, CDR2 YYNGEE. Trimming took off 0 bases at V and 2 bases at J, with 12 bases between the two ends. The CDR3 sequence is 16 residues long. As DNA, the CDR3 is TGTGCCAGCAGCGTAGAGGGCGGGCCGCCCTACAATGAGCAGTTCTTC. It codes for CASSVEGGPPYNEQFF.

The chain employs TRBV4-2 and TRBJ2-1; 9 bases are shared with TRBD2. Trimming took 0 bases from V and 8 from J; bases not matched to a gene: 8. This CDR3 region has 16 residues. CDR1 LGHNA and CDR2 YNFKEQ come from the germline V gene. The DNA of the CDR3 is TGTGCCAGCAGCCAAGATAGGAGCGGGGGGCCTGATGAGCAGTTCTTC. Its protein product is CASSQDRSGGPDEQFF.

The chain links TRBV6-5 to TRBJ2-1, with TRBD2 matching over 8 bases. After removal of 4 bases from V and 6 bases from J, the junction contained 8 bases not matched to a gene. Looked up from germline, CDR1 is MNHEY and CDR2 is SVGAGI. The CDR3 spans 15 residues. CDR3 bases: TGTGCCAGCAGTTTAGGACTAGCCCATGTCAATGAGCAGTTCTTC. This encodes CASSLGLAHVNEQFF.

The chain is built from TRBV6-5 and TRBJ2-7, with 9 positions matching TRBD2. The CDR3 has 14 amino acids. Trimming removed 5 bases from V and 3 bases from J; junction bases left unmatched: 5. Per the germline V gene, CDR1 is MNHEY and CDR2 is SVGAGI. The CDR3: CASSPVTSGYEQYF. In nucleotides, the CDR3 is TGTGCCAGCAGTCCCGTGACTAGCGGCTACGAGCAGTACTTC.

This rearrangement joins TRBV28 to TRBJ1-3; D is perhaps TRBD1 (6 bases). With 7 bases removed from V and 6 bases from J, the gap between germline ends came to 16 bases. This CDR3 has 14 residues. CDR1 is MDHEN and CDR2 is SYDVKM in the germline V gene. The CDR3 protein is CASTSRDTSNTIYF. The DNA for the CDR3 is TGTGCCAGCACATCCCGGGACACCTCAAACACCATATATTTT.

The V gene is TRBV5-1, the J gene TRBJ1-4; TRBD1 is a possible D gene (6 bases). Trimming removed 3 bases at V and 2 bases at J, with 11 bases between. Looked up from germline, CDR1 is SGHRS and CDR2 is YFSETQ. This CDR3 is 15 amino acids long. This CDR3 reads CASSSLGGTNEKLFF. The CDR3 DNA sequence: TGCGCCAGCAGCTCCCTGGGGGGCACTAATGAAAAACTGTTTTTT.

The CDR3 DNA is TGTGCCAGCAGCCCTTTTAGCGGGGAGCTGTTTTTT. Its protein product is CASSPFSGELFF. The rearrangement joins TRBV7-9 to TRBJ2-2; D call uncertain. V was clipped by 5 bases and J by 7 bases, with 8 bases between them. The CDR3 consists of 12 residues. Germline V CDR1 and CDR2: SEHNR, FQNEAQ (reference sequence).

The J gene is TRBJ2-2, the V gene TRBV14, with 7 nucleotides matching TRBD1. V lost 3 bases to trimming and J lost 6 bases; unmatched junction nucleotides: 7. The CDR3 length is 15 residues. Germline loops: CDR1 SGHDN, CDR2 FVKESK. Here the CDR3 DNA reads TGTGCCAGCAGCCACATCGGGACAGCGGCCGGGGAGCTGTTTTTT. This gives the protein CASSHIGTAAGELFF. Drawing the rest from reference TRBV14 and TRBJ2-2, the complete variable domain is EAGVTQFPSHSVIEKGQTVTLRCDPISGHDNLYWYRRVMGKEIKFLLHFVKESKQDESGMPNNRFLAERTGGTYSTLKVQPAELEDSGVYFCASSHIGTAAGELFFGEGSRLTVL.

The J gene is TRBJ1-5, the V gene TRBV18, with 7 positions matching TRBD1. V shed 3 bases, J shed 11 bases, and the junction held 7 bases outside the gene matches. CDR1 KGHSH and CDR2 LQKENI come from the germline V gene. The CDR3 is made up of 13 amino acids. Written as DNA, the CDR3 is TGTGCCAGCTCACCTACAGGGGAGGCAGCCCAGCATTTT. Amino acids: CASSPTGEAAQHF.

A few counts support this clone. The genes are TRBV6-1 and TRBJ1-4; no firm D call. This CDR3 comprises 12 residues. The germline V and J ends were trimmed by 0 bases and 8 bases, with 4 bases remaining between them. Looked up from germline, CDR1 is MNHNS and CDR2 is SASEGT. As DNA, the CDR3 is TGTGCCAGCAGTGAAGCGCGAGAAAAACTGTTTTTT. Its translation is CASSEAREKLFF.

The chain couples TRBV7-2 to TRBJ1-2; D may be TRBD1 (6 bases). Germline CDR1 SGHTA, CDR2 FQGNSA. Trimming took off 2 bases at V and 5 bases at J, with 15 bases between the two ends. This CDR3 is built from 15 residues. CDR3 amino acids: CASSLNGLGGYGYTF. The CDR3 region has the DNA TGTGCCAGCAGCTTAAATGGCTTAGGGGGTTATGGCTACACCTTC.

This clone showed up just a few times. The chain uses TRBV28 and TRBJ1-5; D is ambiguous. V was clipped by 7 bases and J by 7 bases, with 20 bases between them. Germline V lookup: CDR1 MDHEN, CDR2 SYDVKM. The CDR3 loop spans 15 amino acids. The CDR3: CASIIRAGGYQPQHF. The CDR3 region has the DNA TGTGCCAGCATTATCCGGGCCGGAGGGTACCAGCCCCAGCATTTT.

The CDR3 is CASRPGQGYGYTF. The CDR3 bases are TGTGCCAGCAGGCCGGGACAGGGATATGGCTACACCTTC. V is TRBV6-4 and J is TRBJ1-2; 9 bases are a match to TRBD1. Germline V gives CDR1 MRHNA, CDR2 SNTAGT. The CDR3 has 13 amino acids. The J segment lost 5 bases and the V segment lost 6 bases, leaving 4 bases of the junction unmatched.